This T cell receptor (beta chain) was profiled in a study of STAT5B mutations in CD4+ large granular lymphocyte leukemia. Findings of the study overall: Higher CD4+ than CD8+ T-LGLL clonality might reflect small sample size.

As to this clone: What it binds is unknown.

The repertoire was sequenced with immunoSEQ multiplex PCR; TCRdb's copy has only in-frame clones and lacks some. In the table there are under 40,000 clones, around four fifths of which are singletons. Controls came from buffy coats of healthy blood donors. Germline V gene lookup returns CDR1 SGHNT and CDR2 YYREEE (reference sequence). The CDR3 length is 14 residues. V was trimmed by 0 bases and J by 5 bases, leaving 9 bases between them. This sequence originates from a human donor in good health. Sequenced material: CD4+ T cells from blood buffy coats. The chain combines TRBV5-4 with TRBJ2-1; the D is unclear. CDR3 nucleotide sequence: TGTGCCAGCAGCTTGGGTCCGGCCGACAATGAGCAGTTCTTC. This sequence encodes CASSLGPADNEQFF.